This T cell receptor (beta chain) was profiled in a study of tumor-infiltrating lymphocytes in primary liver carcinoma. Study summary: Productive TCRbeta read yields ran from roughly 3.65 to 7.13 million per sample and were similar between tissues.

In the case of this clonotype: What it binds is not known. Just one base apart from a much larger clone, this may be a read error.

Overall study findings and caveats: Only about 8-25% of top clones spanned all five tumor regions. Less overlap was seen in tumor-adjacent and tumor-blood pairs than in tumor region pairs.

Between about 20 and 30 mg of unsorted bulk tissue served as the source from which RNA and DNA were co-extracted. In germline, CDR1 is SGHRS, CDR2 YFSETQ. The CDR3 totals 15 residues. Total RNA (around 0.45 ug) served as template for TCR beta cDNA synthesis primed by a constant-region primer. For TCR beta, libraries were produced by three nested multiplex PCR rounds using slightly modified ARM-PCR. Forward primers for TRBV1-TRBV30 and a C-beta reverse primer served the first two PCR rounds, at about 10 cycles each. TCRdb reanalysed the multiplex PCR reads using MiXCR and keeps one entry per CDR3 protein. The sample gives approximately 37,000 distinct CDR3 sequences, roughly 74% of which show up once; 15% to 20% is in the top ten.

Sequenced sample: liver tumor tissue from sampling region 4. Subset meaning: tumor region T4, right-lateral pole. This clonotype was obtained from a man aged 35-49 years with primary liver carcinoma and hepatitis B virus infection. The genes are TRBV5-1 and TRBJ2-3, with D possibly TRBD1 on 6 matching bases. In DNA, the CDR3 is TGCACCAGCAACTTGGATGGGACATACACAGATACGCAGTATTTT. It yields the protein CTSNLDGTYTDTQYF.